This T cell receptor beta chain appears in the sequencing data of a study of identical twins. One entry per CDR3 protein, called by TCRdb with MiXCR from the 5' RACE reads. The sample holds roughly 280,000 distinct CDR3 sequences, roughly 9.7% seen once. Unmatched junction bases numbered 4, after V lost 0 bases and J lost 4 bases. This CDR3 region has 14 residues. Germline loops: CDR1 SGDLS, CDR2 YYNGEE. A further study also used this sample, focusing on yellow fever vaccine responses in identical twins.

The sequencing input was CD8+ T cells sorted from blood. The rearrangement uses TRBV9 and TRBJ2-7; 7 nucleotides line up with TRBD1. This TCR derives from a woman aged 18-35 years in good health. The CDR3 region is CASSVGDRGYEQYF. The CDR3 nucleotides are TGTGCCAGCAGCGTAGGGGACAGAGGATACGAGCAGTACTTC. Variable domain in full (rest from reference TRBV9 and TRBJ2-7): DSGVTQTPKHLITATGQRVTLRCSPRSGDLSVYWYQQSLDQGLQFLIQYYNGEERAKGNILERFSAQQFPDLHSELNLSSLELGDSALYFCASSVGDRGYEQYFGPGTRLTVT.